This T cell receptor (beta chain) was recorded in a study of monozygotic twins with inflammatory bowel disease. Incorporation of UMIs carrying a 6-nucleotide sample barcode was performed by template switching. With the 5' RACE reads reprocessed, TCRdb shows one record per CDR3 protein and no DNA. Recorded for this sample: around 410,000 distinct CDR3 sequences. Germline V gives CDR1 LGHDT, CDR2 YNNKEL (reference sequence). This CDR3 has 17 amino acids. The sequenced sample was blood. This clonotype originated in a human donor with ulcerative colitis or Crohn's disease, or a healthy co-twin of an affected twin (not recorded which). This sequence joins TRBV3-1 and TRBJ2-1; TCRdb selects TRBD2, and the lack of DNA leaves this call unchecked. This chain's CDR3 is CASSPAGVAGGRAEQFF.